This TCR beta chain was recovered during a study of blood T cells in healthy people across ages. The germline V gene has CDR1 SGHAT and CDR2 FQNNGV. V lost 5 bases, J lost 6 bases, and 8 bases stayed unmatched. CDR3 length: 14 amino acids. Sample-barcoded 5' priming and a J-beta primer mix drove a second PCR of about 6 to 12 cycles. TCRdb passed the 5' RACE reads through MiXCR, listing each CDR3 protein once. This sample has 630,000 or so distinct CDR3 sequences, with approximately 30% found just once. This clonotype was picked up many times. Source material: blood. The genes are TRBV11-2 and TRBJ2-7; 9 positions match TRBD1. The receptor comes from a woman at least 80 years old in good health. CDR3: CASSQGTGRSEQYF. CDR3 nucleotides: TGTGCCAGCAGCCAAGGGACAGGGCGGTCCGAGCAGTACTTC.